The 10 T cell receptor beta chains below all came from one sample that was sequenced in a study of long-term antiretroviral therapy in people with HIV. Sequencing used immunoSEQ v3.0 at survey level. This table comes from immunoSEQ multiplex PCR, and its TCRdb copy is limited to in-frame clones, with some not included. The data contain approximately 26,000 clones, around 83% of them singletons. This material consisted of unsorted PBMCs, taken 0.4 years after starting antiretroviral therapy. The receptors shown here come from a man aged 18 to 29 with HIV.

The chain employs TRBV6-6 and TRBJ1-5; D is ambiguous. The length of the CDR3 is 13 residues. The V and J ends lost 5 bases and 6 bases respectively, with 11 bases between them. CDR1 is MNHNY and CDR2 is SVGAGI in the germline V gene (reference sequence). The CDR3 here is CASSRVPGQPQHF. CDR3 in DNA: TGTGCCAGCAGTAGGGTACCAGGTCAGCCCCAGCATTTT.

In DNA form, the CDR3 reads TGTGCCAGCAGCGCGCGGTCATTAGCGAACTATGGCTACACCTTC. It codes for CASSARSLANYGYTF. The V call is TRBV9, the J call TRBJ1-2; D gene ambiguous. CDR3 length: 15 residues. CDR1 SGDLS and CDR2 YYNGEE come from the germline V gene. V shed 3 bases and J shed 2 bases, with 14 bases lying between them.

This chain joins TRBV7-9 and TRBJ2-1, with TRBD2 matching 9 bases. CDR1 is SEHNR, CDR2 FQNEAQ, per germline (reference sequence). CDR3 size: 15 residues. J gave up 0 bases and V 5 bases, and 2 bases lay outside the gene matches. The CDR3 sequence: CASSPLAGSYNEQFF. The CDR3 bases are TGTGCCAGCAGCCCACTAGCGGGCTCCTACAATGAGCAGTTCTTC.

The DNA for the CDR3 is TGTGCCAGCAGCCAAGATTGGACAGGGAACTATGGCTACACCTTC. Its protein product is CASSQDWTGNYGYTF. The chain has TRBV14 and TRBJ1-2; 8 bases fit TRBD1. The CDR3 is 15 residues long. The trim removed 0 bases at V and 2 bases at J, leaving 2 bases unmatched. Germline V gives CDR1 SGHDN, CDR2 FVKESK.

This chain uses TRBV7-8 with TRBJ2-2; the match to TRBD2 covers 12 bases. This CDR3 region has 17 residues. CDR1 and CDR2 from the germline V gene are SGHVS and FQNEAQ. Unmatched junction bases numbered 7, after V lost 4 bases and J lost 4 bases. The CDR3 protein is CASSSTSGRGITGELFF. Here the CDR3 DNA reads TGTGCCAGCAGCTCGACTAGCGGGAGAGGGATCACCGGGGAGCTGTTTTTT.

The CDR3 DNA reads as TGTGCCAGCAGTGGTTGGACACTAACGAACACTGAAGCTTTCTTT. This codes for CASSGWTLTNTEAFF. The chain carries TRBV6-1 and TRBJ1-1; tentative D call: TRBD1 (5 bases). The ends were cut back, 4 bases at V and 1 base at J, with 13 bases in the middle. Germline V gene data show CDR1 as MNHNS and CDR2 as SASEGT. This CDR3 region has 15 residues.

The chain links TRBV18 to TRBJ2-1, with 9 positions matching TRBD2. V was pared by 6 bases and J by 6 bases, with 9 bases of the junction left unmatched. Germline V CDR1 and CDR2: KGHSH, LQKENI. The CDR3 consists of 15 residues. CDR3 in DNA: TGTGCCAGCTCTCCCGGGACTAGCCTATCCAATGAGCAGTTCTTC. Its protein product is CASSPGTSLSNEQFF. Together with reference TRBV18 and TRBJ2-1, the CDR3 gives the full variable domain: NAGVMQNPRHLVRRRGQEARLRCSPMKGHSHVYWYRQLPEEGLKFMVYLQKENIIDESGMPKERFSAEFPKEGPSILRIQQVVRGDSAAYFCASSPGTSLSNEQFFGPGTRLTVL.

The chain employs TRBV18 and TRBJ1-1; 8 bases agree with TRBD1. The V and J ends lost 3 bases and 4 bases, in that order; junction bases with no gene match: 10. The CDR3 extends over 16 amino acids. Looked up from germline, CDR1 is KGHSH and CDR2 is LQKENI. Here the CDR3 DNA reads TGTGCCAGCTCACCTCCTGGACAGGGTCGAGGCACTGAAGCTTTCTTT. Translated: CASSPPGQGRGTEAFF.

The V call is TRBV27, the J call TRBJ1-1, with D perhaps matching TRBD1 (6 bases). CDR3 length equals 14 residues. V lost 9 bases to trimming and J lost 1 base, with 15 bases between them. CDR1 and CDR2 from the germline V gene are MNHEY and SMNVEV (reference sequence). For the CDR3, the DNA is TGTGCCAGTCGAATCTACAGGGAGAACACTGAAGCTTTCTTT. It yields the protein CASRIYRENTEAFF.

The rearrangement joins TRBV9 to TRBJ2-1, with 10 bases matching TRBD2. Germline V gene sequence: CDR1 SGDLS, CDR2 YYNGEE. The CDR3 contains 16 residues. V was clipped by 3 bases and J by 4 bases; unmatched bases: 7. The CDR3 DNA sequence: TGTGCCAGCAGCGCTAGAGCGGGGGGGACATACAATGAGCAGTTCTTC. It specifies CASSARAGGTYNEQFF.